These 7 T cell receptor beta chains were sequenced from one sample in a study of shared clonotypes between healthy human individuals. Clones were read by immunoSEQ multiplex PCR, and TCRdb kept only the in-frame ones, dropping some. The sample yields roughly 500,000 clones, about three quarters seen once. Sequences were obtained from PBMCs. These receptors came from a woman aged 40 to 49 in good health. Some clones in this sample may be carry-over from other donors' samples.

CDR3: CASSLEARRPYEQYF. Written as DNA, the CDR3 is TGTGCCAGCAGCTTAGAGGCTAGACGACCCTACGAGCAGTACTTC. This chain connects TRBV7-8 to TRBJ2-7; unclear D gene. Deletions cut 1 base from V and 2 bases from J, with 12 bases between. Germline V CDR1 and CDR2: SGHVS, FQNEAQ. This CDR3 comprises 15 residues.

The count of this clone is one. This rearrangement joins TRBV15 to TRBJ2-5, with D possibly called TRBD1 or TRBD2 (5 bases each). Looked up from germline, CDR1 is LNHNV and CDR2 is YYDKDF (reference sequence). V was clipped by 0 bases and J by 4 bases, with 24 bases between them. This CDR3 has 19 amino acids. The CDR3 here is CATSRDYGPGSEGRETQYF. CDR3 bases: TGTGCCACCAGCAGAGATTATGGCCCGGGCTCCGAGGGACGAGAGACCCAGTACTTC.

The table lists this clone with a few counts. The J gene is TRBJ2-1, the V gene TRBV20-1; D is uncertain. Trimming cost V 3 bases and J 6 bases, with 6 bases left between them. The germline V gene encodes CDR1 DFQATT and CDR2 SNEGSKA (reference sequence). The CDR3 loop spans 11 amino acids. The CDR3 bases are TGCAGTGCTAGTTTGAGCAATGAGCAGTTCTTC. This sequence encodes CSASLSNEQFF.

This clone was picked up a small number of times. CDR3 nucleotide sequence: TGTGCCAGCAGCTTCTCCTCGACTAGCCAAGAGACCCAGTACTTC. Its protein product is CASSFSSTSQETQYF. The genes are TRBV7-6 and TRBJ2-5, with a possible D match to TRBD2 (6 bases). The CDR3 totals 15 residues. The germline V gene has CDR1 SGHVS and CDR2 FNYEAQ. V lost 3 bases and J lost 1, with 12 bases in between.

Notes on this clone: Other DNA sequences in the sample encode the same CDR3. The J gene is TRBJ1-1, the V gene TRBV18; maybe TRBD1 (5 bases). Germline loops: CDR1 KGHSH, CDR2 LQKENI. Trimming left V 2 bases short and J 4 bases short, with 8 bases between. This CDR3 contains 13 residues. CDR3 amino acids: CASSPSGGTEAFF. In nucleotides, the CDR3 is TGTGCCAGCTCACCATCGGGGGGCACTGAAGCTTTCTTT.

The CDR3 nucleotides read TGTGCCAGCAGTGGAGGGGGGACAGGGGGTTACGAGCAGTACTTC. Its protein is CASSGGGTGGYEQYF. The chain carries TRBV2 and TRBJ2-7, with 11 bases aligning to TRBD1. The V gene end was trimmed by 4 bases and the J gene end by 4 bases; junction bases not matched to a gene: 6. This CDR3 contains 15 residues. Germline loops: CDR1 SNHLY, CDR2 FYNNEI.

V usage is TRBV2 and J usage is TRBJ2-5; 11 positions agree with TRBD1. The CDR3 is 17 amino acids. Germline values: CDR1 SNHLY, CDR2 FYNNEI. J was trimmed by 3 bases and V by 6 bases; bases with no gene match: 12. DNA for the CDR3: TGTGCCAGCAGGGCCGGGACAGGGGGTGGTCCGGAAGAGACCCAGTACTTC. Translated, it gives CASRAGTGGGPEETQYF.